These 29 T cell receptor beta chains were sequenced from one sample in a study of T cells in narcolepsy. The repertoire was sequenced with immunoSEQ multiplex PCR; TCRdb's copy has only in-frame clones and lacks some. The sample lists 35,000 to 40,000 clones; approximately 85% were seen once. Sequences were obtained from CD45RA- memory CD4+ T cells from PBMCs. The source is a human donor with narcolepsy.

This clone is a singleton in its sample. The chain carries TRBV6-1 and TRBJ2-3, with 8 positions matching TRBD2. The V gene end was trimmed by 8 bases and the J gene end by 1 base; junction bases not matched to a gene: 2. The CDR3 has 13 residues. Looked up from germline, CDR1 is MNHNS and CDR2 is SASEGT. The CDR3 DNA is TGTGCCAGCCGAGCGGGGGGCACAGATACGCAGTATTTT. It specifies CASRAGGTDTQYF.

The chain recombines TRBV6-5 with TRBJ2-1; the D is unclear. Per the germline V gene, CDR1 is MNHEY and CDR2 is SVGAGI. The CDR3 sequence is 15 residues long. V was pared by 0 bases and J by 0 bases, with 6 bases between. CDR3 sequence: CASSYSPLSYNEQFF. The CDR3 nucleotides are TGTGCCAGCAGTTACTCGCCTCTCTCCTACAATGAGCAGTTCTTC.

This rearrangement joins TRBV7-8 to TRBJ2-7; 8 bases match TRBD2. V was clipped by 5 bases and J by 2 bases; unmatched bases: 8. The CDR3 runs 15 residues. From germline, CDR1 is SGHVS and CDR2 FQNEAQ. The CDR3 protein is CASSRGGRLTYEQYF. CDR3 nucleotides: TGTGCCAGCAGCCGGGGGGGTAGGCTCACCTACGAGCAGTACTTC.

The chain combines TRBV28 with TRBJ2-5; D unclear. The germline V gene encodes CDR1 MDHEN and CDR2 SYDVKM. This CDR3 comprises 11 residues. The V and J ends lost 6 bases and 5 bases respectively, with 7 bases between them. The CDR3 loop reads CASSLGETQYF. The CDR3 bases are TGTGCCAGCAGCCTGGGGGAGACCCAGTACTTC.

The chain recombines TRBV5-4 with TRBJ1-2; the D is unclear. The CDR3 length is 12 residues. The V end was cut by 0 bases, the J end by 2 bases, with 2 bases between. Per the germline V gene, CDR1 is SGHNT and CDR2 is YYREEE (reference sequence). CDR3 sequence (DNA): TGTGCCAGCAGCTTGGGGAACTATGGCTACACCTTC. Encoded protein: CASSLGNYGYTF.

The V and J genes are TRBV27 and TRBJ2-7; D gene uncertain. CDR1 is MNHEY, CDR2 SMNVEV, per germline (reference sequence). V gave up 4 bases and J gave up 3 bases, with 13 bases separating them. This CDR3 is 14 amino acids long. The CDR3 DNA is TGTGCCAGCAGTTCCCGGTTAGGGTTCTACGAGCAGTACTTC. Translated, it gives CASSSRLGFYEQYF.

The V gene is TRBV28, the J gene TRBJ1-2, with a tentative D call TRBD1 (5 bases). CDR3 length equals 13 residues. V dropped 2 bases and J dropped 2 bases, with 6 bases sitting between them. CDR1 is MDHEN and CDR2 is SYDVKM in the germline V gene. The CDR3 DNA is TGTGCCAGCAGTTTACGGGGGAACTATGGCTACACCTTC. Encoded protein: CASSLRGNYGYTF.

This clone came up a few times. The rearrangement uses TRBV14 and TRBJ1-1; D not resolved. The CDR3 runs to 13 residues. Trimming removed 0 bases at V and 11 bases at J, with 13 bases between. The germline V gene encodes CDR1 SGHDN and CDR2 FVKESK. CDR3 sequence reads: CASSQDWDEAAFF. DNA for the CDR3: TGTGCCAGCAGCCAAGATTGGGATGAGGCGGCTTTCTTT.

The chain uses TRBV7-2 and TRBJ2-1, with D uncertain. The V end was cut by 2 bases, the J end by 5 bases, with 13 bases between. The CDR3 is made up of 15 amino acids. The V gene's germline CDR1 is SGHTA and CDR2 FQGNSA. In DNA, the CDR3 is TGTGCCAGCAGCTTATCCCCGGGTCCGAACAATGAGCAGTTCTTC. Translated, it gives CASSLSPGPNNEQFF.

This chain connects TRBV11-3 to TRBJ2-7; D is possibly TRBD1 (6 bases). The CDR3 length is 13 residues. Deletions cut 3 bases from V and 5 bases from J, with 11 bases between. From germline, CDR1 is SGHNT and CDR2 YENEEA. This chain's CDR3 is CASSFLRGNEQYF. Here the CDR3 DNA reads TGTGCCAGCAGCTTTCTCAGGGGTAACGAGCAGTACTTC.

The DNA for the CDR3 is TGCGCCAGCAGCTTGGACAGCGGGGGGATCTACGAGCAGTACTTC. Protein sequence: CASSLDSGGIYEQYF. The V call is TRBV5-1, the J call TRBJ2-7; TRBD2 matches 9 bases. Germline-derived CDR1 and CDR2 are SGHRS and YFSETQ. V dropped 0 bases and J dropped 3; count of bases not matched to a gene: 4. CDR3 length: 15 amino acids.

The rearrangement links TRBV5-1 to TRBJ1-1; D unclear. The CDR3 extends over 13 amino acids. Trimming shortened V by 6 bases and J by 4 bases, and 13 bases separated the two germline ends. Germline loops: CDR1 SGHRS, CDR2 YFSETQ. CDR3 in DNA: TGCGCCAGCACCTCCTGGTCGGGCACTGAAGCTTTCTTT. It encodes CASTSWSGTEAFF. Drawing the rest from reference TRBV5-1 and TRBJ1-1, the complete variable domain is KAGVTQTPRYLIKTRGQQVTLSCSPISGHRSVSWYQQTPGQGLQFLFEYFSETQRNKGNFPGRFSGRQFSNSRSEMNVSTLELGDSALYLCASTSWSGTEAFFGQGTRLTVV.

The chain joins TRBV11-1 to TRBJ2-7; D may be TRBD2 (5 bases). The germline V and J ends were trimmed by 0 bases and 2 bases, with 11 bases remaining between them. CDR1 is SGHAT, CDR2 FQDESV, per germline (reference sequence). This CDR3 region has 15 residues. The CDR3 DNA reads as TGTGCCAGCAGCTTAGCGAGGGCTGCCACCTACGAGCAGTACTTC. This encodes CASSLARAATYEQYF.

The rearrangement links TRBV5-1 to TRBJ2-1, with D possibly TRBD2 on 5 matching bases. V lost 3 bases and J 0 bases, leaving 10 bases between the germline ends. The CDR3 consists of 15 residues. Germline V gene sequence: CDR1 SGHRS, CDR2 YFSETQ. The CDR3 DNA reads TGCGCCAGCAGCTCGACGGGAACCTCCTACAATGAGCAGTTCTTC. This translates into CASSSTGTSYNEQFF.

This clone was picked up a small number of times. The chain employs TRBV7-9 and TRBJ2-3; 9 bases are shared with TRBD2. In germline, CDR1 is SEHNR, CDR2 FQNEAQ (reference sequence). Trimming at V came to 3 bases and at J to 0 bases, leaving 4 bases not matched to a gene. CDR3 length: 16 amino acids. In nucleotides, the CDR3 is TGTGCCAGCAGCTTTAGCAGCGGGGGGAGCACAGATACGCAGTATTTT. The encoded protein is CASSFSSGGSTDTQYF.

This clone was detected once. This sequence joins TRBV7-2 and TRBJ2-1, with TRBD2 matching over 10 bases. Per the germline V gene, CDR1 is SGHTA and CDR2 is FQGNSA. The V and J ends lost 6 bases and 3 bases, in that order; junction bases with no gene match: 5. This CDR3 spans 15 amino acids. The CDR3 spells CASSETSGIYNEQFF. The CDR3 DNA is TGTGCCAGCAGTGAAACTAGCGGGATCTACAATGAGCAGTTCTTC.

V gene TRBV5-1 combines with J gene TRBJ1-2, with D possibly TRBD1 on 5 matching bases. CDR3 length: 14 residues. The germline V gene has CDR1 SGHRS and CDR2 YFSETQ. V shed 0 bases and J shed 2 bases, with 8 bases lying between them. The CDR3 DNA follows: TGCGCCAGCAGCTTGGAACAGGCCAACTATGGCTACACCTTC. As protein: CASSLEQANYGYTF.

The gene calls are TRBV2 and TRBJ1-2; TRBD1 might be the D (6 bases). This CDR3 region has 13 residues. From germline, CDR1 is SNHLY and CDR2 FYNNEI. Deletions cut 6 bases from V and 2 bases from J, with 10 bases between. The CDR3 nucleotides are TGTGCCAGCAGAGCTACAGGGAACTATGGCTACACCTTC. Protein: CASRATGNYGYTF.

This rearrangement joins TRBV15 to TRBJ1-2, with TRBD1 matching 8 bases. The V gene's germline CDR1 is LNHNV and CDR2 YYDKDF (reference sequence). Unmatched junction bases numbered 12, after V lost 5 bases and J lost 10 bases. The CDR3 consists of 14 residues. CDR3 sequence: CATSVQDRARVYTF. The DNA of the CDR3 is TGTGCCACCAGCGTGCAGGACAGGGCCAGGGTCTACACCTTC.

This clone was observed a handful of times. The chain employs TRBV30 and TRBJ2-3; TRBD1 or TRBD2 may be the D gene (7 bases each). Deletions cut 7 bases from V and 6 bases from J, with 17 bases between. The CDR3 is made up of 13 amino acids. Per germline, CDR1 GTSNPN and CDR2 SVGIG (reference sequence). CDR3 coding DNA: TGTGCCTCATTACGACAGGGAGGGGATACGCAGTATTTT. It specifies CASLRQGGDTQYF.

This clone was seen only once. J is TRBJ1-2 and V is TRBV2, with D maybe TRBD1 (6 bases). The CDR3 runs 12 residues. Looked up from germline, CDR1 is SNHLY and CDR2 is FYNNEI. The V gene lost 7 bases and the J gene lost 8 bases, with 14 bases spanning the gap. The CDR3 nucleotides are TGTGCCAGCACCAGGACAGTTTTAGGCTACACCTTC. Its translation: CASTRTVLGYTF.

V is TRBV6-5 and J is TRBJ1-2; D is possibly TRBD1 (6 bases). The V gene's germline CDR1 is MNHEY and CDR2 SVGAGI. The germline V and J ends were trimmed by 4 bases and 2 bases, with 14 bases remaining between them. The CDR3 is 15 amino acids. CDR3 amino acids: CASSFTGNSNYGYTF. CDR3 DNA: TGTGCCAGCAGTTTTACAGGGAACTCGAACTATGGCTACACCTTC.

The count of this clone is one. This chain connects TRBV4-3 to TRBJ1-6; 7 bases fit TRBD1. There are 14 residues in the CDR3. CDR1 and CDR2 from the germline V gene are LGHNA and YSLEER. V lost 5 bases to trimming and J lost 8 bases; unmatched junction nucleotides: 6. The CDR3 DNA reads as TGCGCCAGCAGCTTAGATGACAGGGATTCACCCCTCCACTTT. The encoded protein is CASSLDDRDSPLHF.

The V and J genes are TRBV6-5 and TRBJ1-5; weak D call: TRBD1 (6 bases). Trimming left V 0 bases short and J 4 bases short, with 10 bases between. This CDR3 is 15 amino acids long. Germline CDR1 MNHEY, CDR2 SVGAGI. The CDR3 sequence is CASSYSQGRNQPQHF. The CDR3 bases are TGTGCCAGCAGTTACTCGCAGGGGAGGAATCAGCCCCAGCATTTT.

The chain links TRBV2 to TRBJ1-2, with 11 positions matching TRBD1. The junction had 9 bases not matched to a gene; V was cut back by 4 bases and J by 11 bases. CDR1 is SNHLY and CDR2 is FYNNEI in the germline V gene. The CDR3 extends over 14 amino acids. CDR3 amino acids: CASSATPGQGGYTF. CDR3 nucleotide sequence: TGTGCCAGCAGTGCCACCCCGGGACAGGGGGGTTACACCTTC.

J is TRBJ1-2 and V is TRBV30; no reliable D call. The CDR3 covers 10 residues. Trimming took 5 bases from V and 2 from J, leaving 3 bases between them. The germline V gene has CDR1 GTSNPN and CDR2 SVGIG (reference sequence). The CDR3 here is CAWENYGYTF. The CDR3 coding sequence is TGTGCCTGGGAAAACTATGGCTACACCTTC.

This chain uses TRBV5-1 with TRBJ2-3; D is possibly TRBD1 (6 bases). V lost 5 bases and J lost 2, with 12 bases in between. Germline V gene data show CDR1 as SGHRS and CDR2 as YFSETQ. The length of the CDR3 is 14 residues. Here the CDR3 reads CASSSGVSTDTQYF. The DNA for the CDR3 is TGCGCCAGCAGTTCAGGGGTTTCCACAGATACGCAGTATTTT.

The genes are TRBV5-4 and TRBJ2-5; D perhaps matches TRBD2 (6 bases). Germline CDR1 SGHNT, CDR2 YYREEE (reference sequence). There are 13 residues in the CDR3. V gave up 3 bases and J gave up 1 base, with 7 bases separating them. CDR3 protein: CASSYSGQETQYF. CDR3 in DNA: TGTGCCAGCAGCTATAGCGGCCAAGAGACCCAGTACTTC. Full variable domain (remainder filled in from reference TRBV5-4 and TRBJ2-5): ETGVTQSPTHLIKTRGQQVTLRCSSQSGHNTVSWYQQALGQGPQFIFQYYREEENGRGNFPPRFSGLQFPNYSSELNVNALELDDSALYLCASSYSGQETQYFGPGTRLLVL.

The chain combines TRBV2 with TRBJ1-4, with 7 bases that match TRBD1. V was clipped by 6 bases and J by 5 bases; unmatched bases: 6. The CDR3 loop spans 14 amino acids. Germline V gene data show CDR1 as SNHLY and CDR2 as FYNNEI. This CDR3 reads CASRDRVGNEKLFF. The CDR3 DNA reads TGTGCCAGCAGAGACAGGGTTGGGAATGAAAAACTGTTTTTT.